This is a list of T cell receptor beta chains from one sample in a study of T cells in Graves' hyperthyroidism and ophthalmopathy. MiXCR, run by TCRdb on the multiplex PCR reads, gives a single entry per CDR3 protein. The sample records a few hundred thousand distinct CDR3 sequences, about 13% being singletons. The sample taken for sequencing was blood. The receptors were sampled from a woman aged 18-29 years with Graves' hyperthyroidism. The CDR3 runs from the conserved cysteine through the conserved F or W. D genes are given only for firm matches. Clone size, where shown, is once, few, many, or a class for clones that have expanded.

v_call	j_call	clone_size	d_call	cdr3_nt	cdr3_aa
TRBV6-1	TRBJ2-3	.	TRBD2	TGTGCCACCCGACTAGCGGGCGCAGATACGCAGTATTTT	CATRLAGADTQYF
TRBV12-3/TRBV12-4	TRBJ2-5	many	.	TGTGCCAGCAGTTTTCGGGAAGGCCAGTACTTC	CASSFREGQYF
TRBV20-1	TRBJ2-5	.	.	TGCAGTGCTAGCGGGCAGGGAGAGACCCAGTACTTC	CSASGQGETQYF
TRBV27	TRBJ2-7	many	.	TGTGCCAGCAGTTTAAGGGAACAAAGCTCCTACGAGCAGTACTTC	CASSLREQSSYEQYF
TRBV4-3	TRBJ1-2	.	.	TGCGCCAGCAGCCAGCATCAGGGGAACTATGGCTACACCTTC	CASSQHQGNYGYTF
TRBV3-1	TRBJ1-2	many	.	TGTGCCAGCAGCCAAGGGACCTATGGCTACACCTTC	CASSQGTYGYTF
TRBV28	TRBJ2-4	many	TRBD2	TGTGCCAGCAGTTGGGCGGGGGAACAAAACATTCAGTACTTC	CASSWAGEQNIQYF
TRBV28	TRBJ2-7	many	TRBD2	TGTGCCAGCAGTCGCGATTCAGAGATTCTTGGGACTAGCGAGGCCTACGAGCAGTACTTC	CASSRDSEILGTSEAYEQYF
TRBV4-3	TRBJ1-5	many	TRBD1	TGCGCCAGCAGCCATTCTGGGGACAGGGGAGAGCCCCAGCATTTT	CASSHSGDRGEPQHF
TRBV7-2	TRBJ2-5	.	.	TGTGCCAGCAGTTGGAGGAGGGACAGACAAGAGACCCAGTACTTC	CASSWRRDRQETQYF
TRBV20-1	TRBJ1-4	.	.	TGCGGTGCTAGAGCGGGTGCAACTAATGAAAAACTGTTTTTT	CGARAGATNEKLFF
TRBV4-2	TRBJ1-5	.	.	TGTGCCAGCAGCGACCGGGACACAAGCAATCAGCCCCAGCATTTT	CASSDRDTSNQPQHF
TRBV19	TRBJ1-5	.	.	TGTGCCAGTAGTATACGGGGAGTGGACAATCAGCCCCAGCATTTT	CASSIRGVDNQPQHF
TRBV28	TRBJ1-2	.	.	TGTGCCAGCAGGCCCCCTGGAGGGGTTAACTATGGCTACACCTTC	CASRPPGGVNYGYTF
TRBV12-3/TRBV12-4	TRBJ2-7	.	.	TGTGCCAGCAGTTTAGGCAGGGACGGATCCTACGAGCAGTACTTC	CASSLGRDGSYEQYF
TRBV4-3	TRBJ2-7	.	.	TGCGCCAGCAGCCGCGGAGGGACCGAAACCTACGAGCAGTACTTC	CASSRGGTETYEQYF
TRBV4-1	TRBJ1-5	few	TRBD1	TGCGCCAGCGGCCGGGACAGGACAAGCAATCAGCCCCAGCATTTT	CASGRDRTSNQPQHF
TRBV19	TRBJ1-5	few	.	TGTGCCAGTTCCATGGCGAAGAACCTCAATCAGCCCCAGCATTTT	CASSMAKNLNQPQHF
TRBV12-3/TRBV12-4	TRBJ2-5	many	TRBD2	TGTGCCAGCAGTATCACTAGCGGGAGTAAAAAGACCCAGTACTTC	CASSITSGSKKTQYF